Following are 22 T cell receptor beta chains from one sample sequenced in a study of Ad26.COV2.S vaccination and SARS-CoV-2 variants. Data came from immunoSEQ multiplex PCR; TCRdb stores just in-frame clones and leaves some out. The table lists hundreds of thousands of clones, approximately 88% of them singletons. Treatment here: some 20 received Ad26.COV2.S at low or high dose, single or two shots; several received placebo; per-sample allocation not given. Sampling occurred on day 63 after the first vaccine or placebo injection. Sequenced here: peripheral blood, sampled in a trial of Ad26.COV2.S vaccine versus placebo. These receptors originate from a person aged 18-60 years who received the Ad26.COV2.S COVID-19 vaccine or a placebo.

In its sample, this clone was seen once. The CDR3: CASSLGTGGEAFF. The CDR3 nucleotides read TGCGCCAGCAGCTTGGGAACAGGCGGTGAAGCTTTCTTT. V gene TRBV5-1 combines with J gene TRBJ1-1; D perhaps matches TRBD1 (5 bases). Germline-derived CDR1 and CDR2 are SGHRS and YFSETQ. Trimming removed 0 bases at V and 7 bases at J, with 10 bases between. CDR3 length equals 13 residues.

The V and J genes are TRBV11-2 and TRBJ2-5; no clear D gene. The CDR3 spans 13 residues. Germline values: CDR1 SGHAT, CDR2 FQNNGV. Trimming took off 1 base at V and 5 bases at J, with 8 bases between the two ends. This CDR3 is CASSLAGVETQYF. CDR3 in DNA: TGTGCCAGCAGCTTAGCTGGGGTCGAGACCCAGTACTTC.

The gene calls are TRBV27 and TRBJ1-5, with D tentatively TRBD1 (6 bases). The germline CDR1 and CDR2 sequences are MNHEY and SMNVEV (reference sequence). The CDR3 contains 15 residues. Trimming stripped 5 bases from V and 7 bases from J, with 18 bases between. Here the CDR3 reads CASSTGTTQGQPQHF. The CDR3 DNA reads TGTGCCAGCAGTACAGGGACCACTCAAGGGCAGCCCCAGCATTTT.

V is TRBV7-8 and J is TRBJ1-5, with TRBD1 matching over 10 bases. V trimming: 5 bases; J trimming: 5 bases; junction bases outside the gene matches: 6. Germline CDR1 SGHVS, CDR2 FQNEAQ. The CDR3 has 15 amino acids. The CDR3 reads CASSRDRGYHQPQHF. The CDR3 nucleotides read TGTGCCAGCAGCCGGGACAGGGGATACCATCAGCCCCAGCATTTT.

The rearrangement links TRBV30 to TRBJ1-6, with D possibly matching TRBD1 (5 bases). Germline loops: CDR1 GTSNPN, CDR2 SVGIG (reference sequence). With 5 bases removed from V and 11 bases from J, the gap between germline ends came to 13 bases. The CDR3 length is 12 residues. The CDR3 DNA sequence: TGTGCCTGGGGGGCCGGTCGGCCACCCCTCCACTTT. The encoded protein is CAWGAGRPPLHF.

This chain joins TRBV7-9 and TRBJ1-4; no reliable D call. Trimming shortened V by 1 base and J by 4 bases, and 10 bases separated the two germline ends. The CDR3 loop spans 15 amino acids. Looked up from germline, CDR1 is SEHNR and CDR2 is FQNEAQ (reference sequence). The chain's CDR3 is CASSLDGRGNEKLFF. DNA of the CDR3: TGTGCCAGCAGCTTAGACGGACGGGGTAATGAAAAACTGTTTTTT.

V is TRBV6-5 and J is TRBJ1-5; 7 nucleotides agree with TRBD1. Germline V gene data show CDR1 as MNHEY and CDR2 as SVGAGI. V was pared by 5 bases and J by 4 bases, with 2 bases of the junction left unmatched. The CDR3 loop spans 13 amino acids. CDR3 residues: CASSHRGNQPQHF. In nucleotides, the CDR3 is TGTGCCAGCAGTCACAGGGGTAATCAGCCCCAGCATTTT.

V is TRBV7-9 and J is TRBJ2-1, with D maybe TRBD1 (5 bases). The CDR3 sequence is 14 residues long. The ends were cut back, 1 base at V and 6 bases at J, with 10 bases in the middle. The germline gives CDR1 SEHNR, CDR2 FQNEAQ (reference sequence). CDR3 sequence reads: CASSLGGRLNEQFF. The CDR3, as DNA: TGTGCCAGCAGCTTAGGGGGCAGACTCAATGAGCAGTTCTTC.

This rearrangement joins TRBV5-5 to TRBJ2-1; possibly TRBD1 for D (6 bases). The germline V gene encodes CDR1 SGHKS and CDR2 YYEKEE (reference sequence). This CDR3 has 15 amino acids. V lost 2 bases, J lost 3 bases, and 12 bases lay in between. The CDR3 here is CASSFGAGVYNEQFF. CDR3 nucleotide sequence: TGTGCCAGCAGCTTTGGCGCAGGGGTCTACAATGAGCAGTTCTTC.

The rearrangement joins TRBV11-2 to TRBJ2-5, with D tentatively TRBD1 or TRBD2 (6 bases each). V was cut by 4 bases and J by 4 bases, with 16 bases left in between. Germline-derived CDR1 and CDR2 are SGHAT and FQNNGV. The CDR3 is made up of 15 amino acids. CDR3 sequence reads: CASSSTTGGGETQYF. CDR3 DNA: TGTGCCAGCAGCTCAACCACCGGGGGCGGAGAGACCCAGTACTTC.

The chain employs TRBV6-5 and TRBJ2-5; the D is unclear. The V and J ends lost 3 bases and 11 bases respectively, with 10 bases between them. In germline, CDR1 is MNHEY, CDR2 SVGAGI. This CDR3 has 11 residues. CDR3 bases: TGTGCCAGCAGTTATCTAGGGCGTCAGTACTTC. Protein product: CASSYLGRQYF.

The sample holds one count of this clone. The CDR3 sequence is CASSDRGGRTPLAPQHF. The CDR3 nucleotides are TGCGCCAGCAGTGATAGGGGGGGCCGGACCCCACTAGCGCCCCAGCATTTT. The chain is built from TRBV10-1 and TRBJ1-5; D might be TRBD1 (6 bases). Trimming cost V 3 bases and J 9 bases, with 24 bases left between them. Germline V CDR1 and CDR2: WNHNN, SYGVQD (reference sequence). The CDR3 contains 17 residues.

The gene calls are TRBV10-3 and TRBJ2-7; 7 nucleotides agree with TRBD1. The V and J ends lost 7 bases and 1 base, in that order; junction bases with no gene match: 7. The germline CDR1 and CDR2 sequences are ENHRY and SYGVKD. This CDR3 comprises 14 residues. The DNA for the CDR3 is TGTGCCATCACATCGGGACAGTCTTCCTACGAGCAGTACTTC. Residues: CAITSGQSSYEQYF.

V usage is TRBV6-5 and J usage is TRBJ1-1; D unresolved. The length of the CDR3 is 12 residues. In germline, CDR1 is MNHEY, CDR2 SVGAGI. V lost 6 bases and J lost 5, with 10 bases in between. CDR3 bases: TGTGCCAGCAGCCCCCTGGGGACTGAAGCTTTCTTT. Its protein product is CASSPLGTEAFF.

This rearrangement joins TRBV3-1 (or the pseudogene TRBV3-2) to TRBJ2-1, with 10 positions matching TRBD2. V trimming: 1 base; J trimming: 12 bases; junction bases outside the gene matches: 9. The germline CDR1 and CDR2 sequences are LGHDT and YNNKEL (reference sequence). The CDR3 extends over 15 amino acids. In DNA form, the CDR3 reads TGTGCCAGCAGCCAAGTGGCTAGCGGGGGAGGACGGCAGTTCTTC. Encoded protein: CASSQVASGGGRQFF.

CDR3 in DNA: TGTGCCAGCAGCTTGGTGGCAGGGCCGGGAGCCGGCGGAGGGACCCAGTACTTC. This codes for CASSLVAGPGAGGGTQYF. This chain links TRBV5-6 with TRBJ2-5; tentatively, D is TRBD2 (6 bases). The germline CDR1 and CDR2 sequences are SGHDT and YYEEEE. The CDR3 length is 18 residues. The V and J ends lost 0 bases and 7 bases respectively, with 25 bases between them.

This chain uses TRBV29-1 with TRBJ2-2, with D perhaps given as TRBD1 or TRBD2 (5 bases each). V was trimmed by 6 bases and J by 3 bases, leaving 11 bases between them. From germline, CDR1 is SQVTM and CDR2 ANQGSEA. The CDR3 is 13 amino acids. In DNA, the CDR3 is TGCAGCGTGGGGGTACGGGACACCGGGGAGCTGTTTTTT. Translating it yields CSVGVRDTGELFF.

This clone was picked up a small number of times. The chain couples TRBV4-2 to TRBJ1-6; perhaps TRBD1 as D (5 bases). This CDR3 is 14 amino acids long. Germline values: CDR1 LGHNA, CDR2 YNFKEQ. V was pared by 2 bases and J by 8 bases, with 10 bases between. Here the CDR3 reads CASSQTGTDSPLHF. Here the CDR3 DNA reads TGTGCCAGCAGCCAAACAGGAACCGATTCACCCCTCCACTTT.

J is TRBJ2-7 and V is TRBV7-9; possibly TRBD1 for D (5 bases). CDR3 size: 12 residues. Looked up from germline, CDR1 is SEHNR and CDR2 is FQNEAQ (reference sequence). V gave up 5 bases and J gave up 4 bases, with 9 bases separating them. CDR3 bases: TGTGCCAGCAGCAAGCAGGGTTACGAGCAGTACTTC. Amino acids: CASSKQGYEQYF.

The chain uses TRBV27 and TRBJ2-7, with TRBD2 identical over 13 bases. CDR3 size: 15 residues. Per the germline V gene, CDR1 is MNHEY and CDR2 is SMNVEV (reference sequence). Trimming cost V 4 bases and J 3 bases; bases outside gene matches: 3. The CDR3 DNA reads TGTGCCAGCAGTTATGGGACTAGCGGGATCTACGAGCAGTACTTC. Translated: CASSYGTSGIYEQYF.

The J gene is TRBJ2-4, the V gene TRBV10-1, with 9 bases aligning to TRBD2. The V and J ends lost 6 bases and 6 bases, in that order; junction bases with no gene match: 6. CDR3 length: 14 amino acids. Germline-derived CDR1 and CDR2 are WNHNN and SYGVQD (reference sequence). The CDR3 here is CASSLAGVGNIQYF. In DNA form, the CDR3 reads TGCGCCAGCAGCTTAGCGGGAGTCGGAAACATTCAGTACTTC.

The chain employs TRBV10-3 and TRBJ2-7, with a tentative D call TRBD1 (6 bases). The CDR3 consists of 12 residues. Germline V gives CDR1 ENHRY, CDR2 SYGVKD. The ends were cut back, 6 bases at V and 6 bases at J, with 12 bases in the middle. CDR3: CAISGTTSEQYF. Here the CDR3 DNA reads TGTGCCATCAGCGGGACAACCTCCGAGCAGTACTTC.